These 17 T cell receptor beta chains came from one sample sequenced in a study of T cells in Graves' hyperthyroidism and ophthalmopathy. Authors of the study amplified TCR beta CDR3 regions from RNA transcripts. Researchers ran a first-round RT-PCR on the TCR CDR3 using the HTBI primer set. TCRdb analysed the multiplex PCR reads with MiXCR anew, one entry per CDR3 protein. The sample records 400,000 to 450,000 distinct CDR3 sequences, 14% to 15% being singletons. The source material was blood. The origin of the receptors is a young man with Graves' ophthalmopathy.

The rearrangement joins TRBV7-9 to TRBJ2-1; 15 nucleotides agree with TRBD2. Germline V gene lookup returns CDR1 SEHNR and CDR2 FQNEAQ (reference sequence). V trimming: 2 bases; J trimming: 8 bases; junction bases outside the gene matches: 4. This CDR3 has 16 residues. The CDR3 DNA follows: TGTGCCAGCAGCTTATGGGGACTAGCGGGGGGCGATGAGCAGTTCTTC. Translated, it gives CASSLWGLAGGDEQFF.

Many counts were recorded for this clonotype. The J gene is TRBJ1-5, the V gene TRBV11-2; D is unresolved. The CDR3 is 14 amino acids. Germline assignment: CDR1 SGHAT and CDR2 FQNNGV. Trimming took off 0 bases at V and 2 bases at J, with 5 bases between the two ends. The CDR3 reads CASSLDTGNQPQHF. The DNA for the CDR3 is TGTGCCAGCAGCTTAGACACGGGCAATCAGCCCCAGCATTTT. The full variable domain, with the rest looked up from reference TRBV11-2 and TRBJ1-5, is EAGVAQSPRYKIIEKRQSVAFWCNPISGHATLYWYQQILGQGPKLLIQFQNNGVVDDSQLPKDRFSAERLKGVDSTLKIQPAKLEDSAVYLCASSLDTGNQPQHFGDGTRLSIL.

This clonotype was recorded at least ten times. CDR3 in amino acids: CASSPVERGKQYF. CDR3 sequence (DNA): TGTGCCAGCAGCCCGGTTGAGCGGGGGAAGCAGTATTTT. The gene calls are TRBV5-6 and TRBJ2-3, with TRBD2 matching 8 bases. Looked up from germline, CDR1 is SGHDT and CDR2 is YYEEEE. The CDR3 is 13 amino acids. Trimming at V came to 4 bases and at J to 11 bases, leaving 9 bases not matched to a gene.

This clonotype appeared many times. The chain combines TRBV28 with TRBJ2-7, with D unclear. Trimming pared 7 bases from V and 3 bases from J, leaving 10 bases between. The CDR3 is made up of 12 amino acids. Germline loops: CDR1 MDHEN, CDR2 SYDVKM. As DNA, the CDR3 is TGTGCCAGCATTGGCGGAAACTACGAGCAGTACTTC. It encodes CASIGGNYEQYF.

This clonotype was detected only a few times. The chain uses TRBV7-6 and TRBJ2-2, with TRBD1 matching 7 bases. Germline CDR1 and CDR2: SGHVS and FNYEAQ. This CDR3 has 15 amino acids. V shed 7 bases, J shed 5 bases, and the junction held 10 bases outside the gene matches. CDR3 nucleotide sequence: TGTGCCAGCAACCCGACAGGGCTGGGAACCGGGGAGCTGTTTTTT. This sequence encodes CASNPTGLGTGELFF.

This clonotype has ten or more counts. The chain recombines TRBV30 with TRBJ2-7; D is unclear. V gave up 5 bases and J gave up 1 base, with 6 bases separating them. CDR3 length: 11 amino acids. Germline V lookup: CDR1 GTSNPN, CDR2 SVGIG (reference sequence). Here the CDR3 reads CAWGQSYEQYF. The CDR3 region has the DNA TGTGCCTGGGGGCAGTCCTACGAGCAGTACTTC.

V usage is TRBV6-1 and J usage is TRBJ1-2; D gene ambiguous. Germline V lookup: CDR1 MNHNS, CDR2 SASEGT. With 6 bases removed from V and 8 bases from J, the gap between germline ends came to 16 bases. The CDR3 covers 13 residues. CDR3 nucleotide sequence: TGTGCCAGCAGCAACGACCCCTCTAGAGGCTACACCTTC. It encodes CASSNDPSRGYTF.

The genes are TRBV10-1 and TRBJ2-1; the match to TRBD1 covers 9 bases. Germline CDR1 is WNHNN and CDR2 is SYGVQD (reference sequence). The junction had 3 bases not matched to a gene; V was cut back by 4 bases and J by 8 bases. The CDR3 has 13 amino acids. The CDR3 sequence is CASSAQGADEQFF. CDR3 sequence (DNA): TGCGCCAGCAGTGCACAGGGGGCGGATGAGCAGTTCTTC.

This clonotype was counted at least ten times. The DNA for the CDR3 is TGTGCCATCGGCGAGACAGGGGGATACAATGAGCAGTTCTTC. It yields the protein CAIGETGGYNEQFF. The V gene is TRBV10-3, the J gene TRBJ2-1; 9 bases align to TRBD1. The germline gives CDR1 ENHRY, CDR2 SYGVKD. V shed 8 bases and J 4 bases; nucleotides not matched to a gene: 6. This CDR3 comprises 14 residues.

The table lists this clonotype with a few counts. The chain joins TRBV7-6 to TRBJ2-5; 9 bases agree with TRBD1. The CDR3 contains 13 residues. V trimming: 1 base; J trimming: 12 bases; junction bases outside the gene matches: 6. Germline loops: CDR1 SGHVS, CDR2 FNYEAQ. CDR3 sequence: CASSLGDRALKYF. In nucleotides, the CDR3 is TGTGCCAGCAGCTTAGGGGACAGGGCCCTTAAGTACTTC.

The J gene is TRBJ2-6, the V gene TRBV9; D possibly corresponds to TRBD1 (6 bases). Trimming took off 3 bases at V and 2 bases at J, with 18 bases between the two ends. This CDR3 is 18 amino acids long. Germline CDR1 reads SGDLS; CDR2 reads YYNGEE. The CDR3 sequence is CASSAPGERMTGANVLTF. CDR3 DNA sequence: TGTGCCAGCAGCGCACCAGGGGAACGTATGACTGGGGCCAACGTCCTGACTTTC.

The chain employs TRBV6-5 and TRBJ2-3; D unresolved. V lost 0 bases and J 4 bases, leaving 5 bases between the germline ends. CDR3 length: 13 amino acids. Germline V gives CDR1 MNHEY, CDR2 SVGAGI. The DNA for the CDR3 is TGTGCCAGCAGTTACTCGAGCGCAGATACGCAGTATTTT. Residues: CASSYSSADTQYF.

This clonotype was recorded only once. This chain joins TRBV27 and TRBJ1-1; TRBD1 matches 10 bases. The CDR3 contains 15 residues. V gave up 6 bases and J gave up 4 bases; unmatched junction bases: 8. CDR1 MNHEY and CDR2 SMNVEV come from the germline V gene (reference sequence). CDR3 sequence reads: CASRKDRGLGTEAFF. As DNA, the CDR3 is TGTGCCAGCAGAAAAGACAGGGGGCTAGGCACTGAAGCTTTCTTT.

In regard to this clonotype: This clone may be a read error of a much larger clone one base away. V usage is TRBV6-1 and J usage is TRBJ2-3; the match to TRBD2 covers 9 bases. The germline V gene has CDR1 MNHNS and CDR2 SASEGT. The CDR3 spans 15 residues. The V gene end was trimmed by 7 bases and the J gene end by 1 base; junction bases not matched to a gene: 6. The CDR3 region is CASIRLAGRTDTQYF. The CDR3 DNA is TGTGCCAGCATACGGCTAGCGGGGCGCACAGATACGCAGTATTTT.

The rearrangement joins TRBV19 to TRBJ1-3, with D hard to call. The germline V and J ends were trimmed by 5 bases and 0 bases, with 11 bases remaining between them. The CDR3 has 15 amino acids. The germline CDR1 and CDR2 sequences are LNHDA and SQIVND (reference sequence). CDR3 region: CASSSTESSGNTIYF. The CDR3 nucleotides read TGTGCCAGTAGTTCGACCGAGAGCTCTGGAAACACCATATATTTT.

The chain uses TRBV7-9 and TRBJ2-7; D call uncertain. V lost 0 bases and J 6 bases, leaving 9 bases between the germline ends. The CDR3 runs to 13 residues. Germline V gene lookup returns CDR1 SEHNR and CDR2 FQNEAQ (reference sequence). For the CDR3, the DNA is TGTGCCAGCAGCTTAGCCGGATTGTTCGAGCAGTACTTC. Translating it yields CASSLAGLFEQYF.

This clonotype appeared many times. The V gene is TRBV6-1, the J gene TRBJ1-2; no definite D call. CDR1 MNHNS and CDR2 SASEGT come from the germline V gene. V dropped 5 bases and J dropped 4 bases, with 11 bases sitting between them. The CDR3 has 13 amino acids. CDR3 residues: CASSWVDGYGYTF. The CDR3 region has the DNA TGTGCCAGCAGTTGGGTAGATGGCTATGGCTACACCTTC.